The clone carrying this T cell receptor (beta chain) turned up a few times. Germline V gene data show CDR1 as SGHTA and CDR2 as FQGNSA. The CDR3 has 15 amino acids. V was pared by 5 bases and J by 1 base, with 4 bases of the junction left unmatched. The sample belongs to a study of human T cells and chemical hapten exposure. About the research overall: Patch tests delivered 0.01% DPC to the upper back and were evaluated at 6 days.

Time point here: patch test 1, 2 weeks after DPC sensitization. Treatment in this sample: therapeutic diphenylcyclopropenone sensitization with weekly scalp DPC. The starting material, unfractionated whole blood, was used for total RNA extraction. TCRdb reprocessed the RACE reads via MiXCR and lists one record per CDR3 protein. The top ten clones hold about a quarter of a sample with fewer than 45,000 distinct CDR3 sequences, more than 3% of them seen once. The V gene is TRBV7-2, the J gene TRBJ2-7, with 11 bases fitting TRBD2. The TCR was taken from a man in his fifties with alopecia areata. Some clones in this sample may be carry-over from other donors' samples. The material was whole blood, obtained in connection with sensitization to the hapten diphenylcyclopropenone (DPC). CDR3 bases: TGTGCCAGCAGCCCACTAGCGGGAGTTTCCTACGAGCAGTACTTC. Translated, it gives CASSPLAGVSYEQYF.